A single sample gave rise to the 32 T cell receptor beta chains below, sequenced in a study of blood T cell repertoires in COVID-19. Assay: immunoSEQ multiplex PCR; the TCRdb copy retains only in-frame clones and omits some. The sample has 270,000 or so clones, about nine tenths seen once. The sample was peripheral blood. The receptor source for this set is a woman in her twenties or thirties with active or convalescent COVID-19.

On this clone: Other nucleotide sequences from this sample produce the same CDR3. The chain recombines TRBV27 with TRBJ1-1; TRBD1 might be the D (5 bases). The CDR3 consists of 13 residues. The V end lost 3 bases, the J end lost 2 bases, and 7 bases lay between the germline ends. Looked up from germline, CDR1 is MNHEY and CDR2 is SMNVEV (reference sequence). The DNA for the CDR3 is TGTGCCAGCAGTTTGGGGGGTAACACTGAAGCTTTCTTT. Translating it yields CASSLGGNTEAFF.

The J gene is TRBJ1-3, the V gene TRBV9; 12 nucleotides match TRBD1. CDR1 and CDR2 (germline): SGDLS, YYNGEE. The J segment lost 6 bases and the V segment lost 2 bases, leaving 6 bases of the junction unmatched. The CDR3 length is 16 residues. CDR3 in DNA: TGTGCCAGCAGCGTCGGGACAGGGGGCAACGAAAACACCATATATTTT. Translated, it gives CASSVGTGGNENTIYF.

This clone showed up just a few times. V and J are TRBV5-1 and TRBJ2-7, with D possibly TRBD2 on 7 matching bases. The germline V and J ends were trimmed by 8 bases and 6 bases, with 15 bases remaining between them. CDR3 length: 12 amino acids. Germline V lookup: CDR1 SGHRS, CDR2 YFSETQ. The CDR3 protein is CASTEGGLEQYF. Here the CDR3 DNA reads TGCGCCAGTACCGAGGGGGGGCTCGAGCAGTACTTC. The entire variable domain, with the rest obtained from reference TRBV5-1 and TRBJ2-7, is as follows: KAGVTQTPRYLIKTRGQQVTLSCSPISGHRSVSWYQQTPGQGLQFLFEYFSETQRNKGNFPGRFSGRQFSNSRSEMNVSTLELGDSALYLCASTEGGLEQYFGPGTRLTVT.

The gene calls are TRBV9 and TRBJ2-7, with TRBD2 matching 12 bases. This CDR3 contains 16 residues. With V trimmed by 4 bases and J by 2 bases, 7 bases remained unmatched. Germline loops: CDR1 SGDLS, CDR2 YYNGEE. CDR3: CASSPSPSGGAYEQYF. The CDR3 region has the DNA TGTGCCAGCAGCCCCTCACCTAGCGGGGGGGCCTACGAGCAGTACTTC. Full variable domain (remainder filled in from reference TRBV9 and TRBJ2-7): DSGVTQTPKHLITATGQRVTLRCSPRSGDLSVYWYQQSLDQGLQFLIQYYNGEERAKGNILERFSAQQFPDLHSELNLSSLELGDSALYFCASSPSPSGGAYEQYFGPGTRLTVT.

The CDR3 DNA sequence: TGCAGCGGTACACTGGGGACAGGGGGGGCTGAAGCTTTCTTT. Its translation is CSGTLGTGGAEAFF. The chain recombines TRBV29-1 with TRBJ1-1; 11 bases match TRBD1. V trimming: 7 bases; J trimming: 6 bases; junction bases outside the gene matches: 10. Germline V lookup: CDR1 SQVTM, CDR2 ANQGSEA. The CDR3 length is 14 residues. The variable domain in full, completed from reference TRBV29-1 and TRBJ1-1, reads SAVISQKPSRDICQRGTSLTIQCQVDSQVTMMFWYRQQPGQSLTLIATANQGSEATYESGFVIDKFPISRPNLTFSTLTVSNMSPEDSSIYLCSGTLGTGGAEAFFGQGTRLTVV.

The V call is TRBV7-9, the J call TRBJ1-1; 7 nucleotides align to TRBD1. Germline V gives CDR1 SEHNR, CDR2 FQNEAQ (reference sequence). The CDR3 spans 14 residues. The ends lost 5 bases at V and 7 bases at J; junction bases unmatched: 10. CDR3 bases: TGTGCCAGCAGCCGTGAACCGACAGGGAATGAAGCTTTCTTT. This translates into CASSREPTGNEAFF. Supplemented by reference TRBV7-9 and TRBJ1-1, the full variable domain reads DTGVSQNPRHKITKRGQNVTFRCDPISEHNRLYWYRQTLGQGPEFLTYFQNEAQLEKSRLLSDRFSAERPKGSFSTLEIQRTEQGDSAMYLCASSREPTGNEAFFGQGTRLTVV.

V is TRBV3-1 (or the pseudogene TRBV3-2) and J is TRBJ2-3, with TRBD2 matching over 7 bases. The CDR3 has 16 residues. V shed 3 bases, J shed 0 bases, and the junction held 6 bases outside the gene matches. Germline CDR1 reads LGHDT; CDR2 reads YNNKEL (reference sequence). DNA of the CDR3: TGTGCCAGCAGCCAGGGAGGACTAGGGAGCACAGATACGCAGTATTTT. This encodes CASSQGGLGSTDTQYF.

This clone was counted a single time. The chain combines TRBV9 with TRBJ2-1, with a tentative D call TRBD2 (6 bases). CDR1 is SGDLS and CDR2 is YYNGEE in the germline V gene. CDR3 length: 15 amino acids. V was trimmed by 3 bases and J by 2 bases, leaving 12 bases between them. CDR3 sequence reads: CASSDSGLTYNEQFF. The CDR3 DNA is TGTGCCAGCAGCGATAGCGGCTTAACCTACAATGAGCAGTTCTTC.

The gene calls are TRBV19 and TRBJ1-1; D gene uncertain. The germline V gene encodes CDR1 LNHDA and CDR2 SQIVND (reference sequence). The V gene lost 8 bases and the J gene lost 5 bases, with 18 bases spanning the gap. This CDR3 is built from 14 residues. CDR3 in DNA: TGTGCCAGTTCCGACTTATCATTTAGGACTGAAGCTTTCTTT. It encodes CASSDLSFRTEAFF.

This clone was seen only once. J is TRBJ1-1 and V is TRBV10-3, with 8 bases aligning to TRBD1. Germline loops: CDR1 ENHRY, CDR2 SYGVKD. The CDR3 spans 14 residues. With 10 bases clipped from V and 0 bases from J, the junction kept 7 bases outside the gene matches. DNA for the CDR3: TGTGCCACCCGAGGACAGGGAATGAACACTGAAGCTTTCTTT. Amino acid sequence: CATRGQGMNTEAFF.

Here the CDR3 reads CASSSAGTENEKLFF. The CDR3 region has the DNA TGTGCCAGTAGTTCCGCCGGGACAGAAAATGAAAAACTGTTTTTT. This rearrangement joins TRBV19 to TRBJ1-4; 7 bases match TRBD1. CDR3 length equals 15 residues. Looked up from germline, CDR1 is LNHDA and CDR2 is SQIVND (reference sequence). Losses at the gene ends were 5 bases for V and 5 bases for J; bases not matched to a gene: 8.

J is TRBJ1-2 and V is TRBV6-6; unclear D gene. The CDR3 covers 12 residues. Germline CDR1 MNHNY, CDR2 SVGAGI (reference sequence). CDR3 DNA: TGTGCTGTGGGAGCGTCTAACTATGGCTACACCTTC. Amino acid sequence: CAVGASNYGYTF.

V and J are TRBV3-1 (or the pseudogene TRBV3-2) and TRBJ2-5, with 11 bases matching TRBD1. CDR1 and CDR2 (germline): LGHDT, YNNKEL (reference sequence). The CDR3 has 16 amino acids. With 1 base clipped from V and 5 bases from J, the junction kept 6 bases outside the gene matches. The CDR3 reads CASSQAGQGAGETQYF. In DNA form, the CDR3 reads TGTGCCAGCAGCCAAGCAGGACAGGGGGCGGGGGAGACCCAGTACTTC.

This chain uses TRBV28 with TRBJ2-7; D may be TRBD2 (6 bases). Per the germline V gene, CDR1 is MDHEN and CDR2 is SYDVKM. V was cut by 6 bases and J by 6 bases, with 18 bases left in between. This CDR3 spans 14 amino acids. This chain's CDR3 is CASRSGGAPGEQYF. The CDR3 DNA reads TGTGCCAGCAGATCCGGCGGGGCCCCTGGCGAGCAGTACTTC.

The chain recombines TRBV4-2 with TRBJ2-2; D perhaps matches TRBD2 (6 bases). The CDR3 consists of 15 residues. V lost 0 bases to trimming and J lost 5 bases, with 10 bases between them. Germline CDR1 LGHNA, CDR2 YNFKEQ. The chain's CDR3 is CASSQDPAGTGELFF. The CDR3 nucleotides read TGTGCCAGCAGCCAAGATCCAGCGGGTACCGGGGAGCTGTTTTTT.

V is TRBV5-1 and J is TRBJ2-7; TRBD1 is a possible D gene (5 bases). V gave up 4 bases and J gave up 2 bases, with 13 bases separating them. Germline V lookup: CDR1 SGHRS, CDR2 YFSETQ. The CDR3 loop spans 14 amino acids. Here the CDR3 reads CASSPAGSPYEQYF. The CDR3 DNA reads as TGCGCCAGCAGCCCCGCAGGGTCTCCCTACGAGCAGTACTTC.

This clone was picked up one time. This chain uses TRBV27 with TRBJ2-7, with 9 bases aligning to TRBD1. Germline assignment: CDR1 MNHEY and CDR2 SMNVEV (reference sequence). This CDR3 contains 13 residues. The J segment lost 2 bases and the V segment lost 6 bases, leaving 2 bases of the junction unmatched. The CDR3 coding sequence is TGTGCCAGCAGGCGGACAGGGGCCTACGAGCAGTACTTC. As protein: CASRRTGAYEQYF.

The rearrangement links TRBV7-2 to TRBJ1-2; 10 bases line up with TRBD1. The CDR3 sequence is 14 residues long. V shed 0 bases and J 8 bases; nucleotides not matched to a gene: 3. Per the germline V gene, CDR1 is SGHTA and CDR2 is FQGNSA. The CDR3 here is CASSLAGTGVGYTF. The DNA for the CDR3 is TGTGCCAGCAGCTTAGCCGGGACAGGGGTAGGCTACACCTTC.

This clone was observed a handful of times. The chain is built from TRBV5-5 and TRBJ1-4; weak D call: TRBD1 (6 bases). Trimming removed 4 bases at V and 7 bases at J, with 17 bases between. CDR1 SGHKS and CDR2 YYEKEE come from the germline V gene (reference sequence). The CDR3 spans 15 residues. In DNA, the CDR3 is TGTGCCAGCAGCCTTACAGGGTCAAAAGGTGAAAAACTGTTTTTT. Translated, it gives CASSLTGSKGEKLFF. Full variable domain (rest looked up from reference TRBV5-5 and TRBJ1-4): DAGVTQSPTHLIKTRGQQVTLRCSPISGHKSVSWYQQVLGQGPQFIFQYYEKEERGRGNFPDRFSARQFPNYSSELNVNALLLGDSALYLCASSLTGSKGEKLFFGSGTQLSVL.

V usage is TRBV10-3 and J usage is TRBJ2-1; 7 bases map to TRBD2. The J segment lost 5 bases and the V segment lost 4 bases, leaving 2 bases of the junction unmatched. This CDR3 spans 13 amino acids. Per the germline V gene, CDR1 is ENHRY and CDR2 is SYGVKD. CDR3: CAISGGTNNEQFF. CDR3 DNA sequence: TGTGCCATCAGTGGCGGGACTAACAATGAGCAGTTCTTC.

This clone was found once. The rearrangement links TRBV27 to TRBJ1-1, with TRBD1 as a possible D gene (6 bases). The germline V gene encodes CDR1 MNHEY and CDR2 SMNVEV (reference sequence). Trimming cost V 5 bases and J 3 bases, with 13 bases left between them. CDR3 length equals 14 residues. This CDR3 reads CASSETAGDTEAFF. The CDR3 DNA reads as TGTGCCAGCAGTGAGACTGCAGGGGACACTGAAGCTTTCTTT.

This rearrangement joins TRBV3-1 (or the pseudogene TRBV3-2) to TRBJ2-3; a possible D gene is TRBD2 (6 bases). V was pared by 4 bases and J by 2 bases, with 13 bases between. Germline CDR1 is LGHDT and CDR2 is YNNKEL (reference sequence). The CDR3 has 15 amino acids. The CDR3, as DNA: TGTGCCAGCAGCCCGGGACTTACACCCACAGATACGCAGTATTTT. Translated, it gives CASSPGLTPTDTQYF.

The chain carries TRBV11-1 and TRBJ2-5; TRBD1 might be the D (6 bases). From germline, CDR1 is SGHAT and CDR2 FQDESV (reference sequence). Trimming took 2 bases from V and 1 from J, leaving 14 bases between them. CDR3 length equals 16 residues. The CDR3 DNA is TGTGCCAGCAGCTTAAGGGCAGGGGCCCTCCAAGAGACCCAGTACTTC. Its translation is CASSLRAGALQETQYF.

The V and J genes are TRBV19 and TRBJ1-3; maybe TRBD1 (5 bases). CDR1 is LNHDA, CDR2 SQIVND, per germline (reference sequence). V was shortened by 9 bases and J by 2 bases, with 14 bases between the two germline ends. The CDR3 spans 14 residues. DNA of the CDR3: TGTGCCAGCAAGGCGGGGGTCGCTGGAAACACCATATATTTT. Its protein is CASKAGVAGNTIYF.

The chain carries TRBV5-1 and TRBJ2-1; a possible D gene is TRBD1 (6 bases). The CDR3 spans 15 residues. V lost 0 bases, J lost 4 bases, and 11 bases lay in between. Germline V CDR1 and CDR2: SGHRS, YFSETQ. The CDR3 DNA is TGCGCCAGCAGCTTGGTTGCAGGGGCTTACAATGAGCAGTTCTTC. It translates to CASSLVAGAYNEQFF.

This clone was found a few times. This rearrangement joins TRBV5-1 to TRBJ1-1; TRBD1 matches at 9 bases. J was trimmed by 4 bases and V by 4 bases; bases with no gene match: 5. The CDR3 runs 14 residues. Germline lookup yields CDR1 SGHRS and CDR2 YFSETQ. The CDR3 loop reads CASSNGQGPTEAFF. CDR3 DNA: TGCGCCAGCAGCAACGGACAGGGGCCCACTGAAGCTTTCTTT.

Of note for this clone: This same CDR3 is encoded by further DNA sequences in the sample. The J gene is TRBJ1-2, the V gene TRBV28; 8 bases align to TRBD1. This CDR3 spans 12 amino acids. In germline, CDR1 is MDHEN, CDR2 SYDVKM. V shed 4 bases and J 8 bases; nucleotides not matched to a gene: 3. This CDR3 reads CASSWTGYGYTF. DNA for the CDR3: TGTGCCAGCAGTTGGACAGGGTACGGCTACACCTTC.

The chain couples TRBV28 to TRBJ1-2; no clear D gene. V lost 7 bases and J 6 bases, leaving 18 bases between the germline ends. CDR1 is MDHEN, CDR2 SYDVKM, per germline. There are 14 residues in the CDR3. The CDR3 reads CASKRAGFGHGYTF. The CDR3 bases are TGTGCCAGCAAGAGGGCGGGGTTCGGTCATGGCTACACCTTC.

This chain uses TRBV5-1 with TRBJ1-1; 7 nucleotides line up with TRBD1. After removal of 0 bases from V and 1 base from J, the junction contained 9 bases not matched to a gene. CDR3 length: 17 amino acids. CDR1 SGHRS and CDR2 YFSETQ come from the germline V gene. The CDR3 DNA is TGCGCCAGCAGCTTGGGGACAGGCTATTCAGGGAACACTGAAGCTTTCTTT. Translating gives CASSLGTGYSGNTEAFF.

The chain uses TRBV5-6 and TRBJ1-2, with TRBD1 matching 8 bases. CDR1 and CDR2 (germline): SGHDT, YYEEEE. The CDR3 contains 14 residues. V shed 6 bases and J 0 bases; nucleotides not matched to a gene: 4. For the CDR3, the DNA is TGTGCCAGCAACGTGGACAGGGCTAACTATGGCTACACCTTC. This sequence encodes CASNVDRANYGYTF.

This chain uses TRBV4-1 with TRBJ1-2; 7 bases match TRBD1. Germline CDR1 MGHRA, CDR2 YSYEKL. The CDR3 consists of 15 residues. The V and J ends lost 0 bases and 5 bases, in that order; junction bases with no gene match: 6. The CDR3 bases are TGCGCCAGCAGCCAAGAATCCGGGACAGAGTATGGCTACACCTTC. Translating it yields CASSQESGTEYGYTF.

The chain couples TRBV25-1 to TRBJ1-5; D perhaps matches TRBD1 (5 bases). The V gene lost 8 bases and the J gene lost 0 bases, with 8 bases spanning the gap. CDR1 is MGHDK, CDR2 SYGVNS, per germline. The CDR3 is made up of 13 amino acids. CDR3 nucleotides: TGTGCCAGCGGGGGGAGTAGCAATCAGCCCCAGCATTTT. This sequence encodes CASGGSSNQPQHF.